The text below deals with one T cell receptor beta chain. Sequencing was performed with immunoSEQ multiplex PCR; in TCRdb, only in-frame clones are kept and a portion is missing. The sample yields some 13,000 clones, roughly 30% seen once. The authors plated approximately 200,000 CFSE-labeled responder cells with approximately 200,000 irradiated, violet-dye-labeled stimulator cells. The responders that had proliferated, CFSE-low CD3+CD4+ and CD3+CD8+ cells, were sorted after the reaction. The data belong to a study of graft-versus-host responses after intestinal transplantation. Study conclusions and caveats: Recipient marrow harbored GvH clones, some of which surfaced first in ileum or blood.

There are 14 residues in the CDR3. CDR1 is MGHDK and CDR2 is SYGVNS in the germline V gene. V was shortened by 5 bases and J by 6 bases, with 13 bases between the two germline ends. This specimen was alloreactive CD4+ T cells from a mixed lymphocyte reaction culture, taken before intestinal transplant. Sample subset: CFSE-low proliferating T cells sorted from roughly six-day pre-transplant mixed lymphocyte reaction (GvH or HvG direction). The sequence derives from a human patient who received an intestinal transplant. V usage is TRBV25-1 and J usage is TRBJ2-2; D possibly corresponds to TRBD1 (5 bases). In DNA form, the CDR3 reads TGTGCCAGCAGTTTGGGGCAGGGCCCCGGGGAGCTGTTTTTT. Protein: CASSLGQGPGELFF.